The present TCR beta chain was sequenced within a study of cytomegalovirus exposure and HLA in healthy donors. Across the whole study: Earlier results showed 117 million unique TCR beta sequences derived from roughly 180 million T cells.

Trimming removed 1 base at V and 7 bases at J, with 11 bases between. CDR1 LGHNA and CDR2 YNFKEQ come from the germline V gene. The length of the CDR3 is 13 residues. Findings and caveats of the study: Upon later analysis, TCR association rates were observed to vary by HLA locus, being highest for DRB1 and lowest for HLA-C.

The PCR was carried out with 60 Vbeta primers and 13 Jbeta primers. In the original processing: Some 11 million of the roughly 80 million unique TCR beta chains counted in a later analysis were shared. Clones were sequenced by immunoSEQ multiplex PCR, and TCRdb holds only the in-frame ones, with some missing. V, J and clone size derive from that table, while D and trimming were established from the DNA sequence. The table records a few hundred thousand clones, roughly 80% of them present only once. Regarding this clone: Its antigen is as yet unknown.

The sample consisted of PBMCs. The TCR sequence derives from a girl aged 5 to 17 in good health and CMV-seronegative. V and J are TRBV4-2 and TRBJ2-7; D might be TRBD2 (6 bases). This chain's CDR3 is CASSQGRDREQYF. CDR3 DNA sequence: TGTGCCAGCAGCCAAGGGAGGGACCGGGAGCAGTACTTC.